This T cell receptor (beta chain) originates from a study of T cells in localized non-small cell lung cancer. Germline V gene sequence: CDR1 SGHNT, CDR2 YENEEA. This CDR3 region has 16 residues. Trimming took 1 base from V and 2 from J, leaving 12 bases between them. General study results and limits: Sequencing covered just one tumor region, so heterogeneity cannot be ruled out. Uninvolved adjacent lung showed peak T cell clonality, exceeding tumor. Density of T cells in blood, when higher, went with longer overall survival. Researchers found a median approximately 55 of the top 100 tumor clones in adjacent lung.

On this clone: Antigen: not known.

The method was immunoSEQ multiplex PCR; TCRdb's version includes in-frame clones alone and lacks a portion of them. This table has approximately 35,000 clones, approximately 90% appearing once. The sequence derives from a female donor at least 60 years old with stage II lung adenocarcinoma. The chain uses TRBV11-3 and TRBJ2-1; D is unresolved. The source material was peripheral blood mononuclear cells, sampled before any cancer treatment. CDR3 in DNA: TGTGCCAGCAGCTTAGTTGGCGTGTCGGCCTACAATGAGCAGTTCTTC. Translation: CASSLVGVSAYNEQFF.